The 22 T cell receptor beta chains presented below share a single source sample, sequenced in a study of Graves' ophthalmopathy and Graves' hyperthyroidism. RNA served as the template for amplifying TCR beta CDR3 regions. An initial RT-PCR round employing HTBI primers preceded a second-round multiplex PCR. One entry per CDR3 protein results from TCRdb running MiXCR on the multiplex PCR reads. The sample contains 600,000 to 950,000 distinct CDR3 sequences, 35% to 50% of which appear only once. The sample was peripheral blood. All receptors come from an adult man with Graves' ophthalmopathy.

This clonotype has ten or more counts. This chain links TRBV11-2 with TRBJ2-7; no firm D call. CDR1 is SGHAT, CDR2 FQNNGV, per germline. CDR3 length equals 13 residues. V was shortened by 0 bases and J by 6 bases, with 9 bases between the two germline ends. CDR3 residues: CASSLDRVGEQYF. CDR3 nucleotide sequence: TGTGCCAGCAGCTTAGACCGGGTCGGCGAGCAGTACTTC.

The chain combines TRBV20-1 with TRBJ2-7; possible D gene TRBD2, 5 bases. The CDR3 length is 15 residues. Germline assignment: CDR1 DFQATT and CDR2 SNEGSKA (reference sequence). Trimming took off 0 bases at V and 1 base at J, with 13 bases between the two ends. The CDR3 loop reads CSARDPGVPSYEQYF. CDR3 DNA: TGCAGTGCTAGAGACCCCGGGGTCCCGTCCTACGAGCAGTACTTC.

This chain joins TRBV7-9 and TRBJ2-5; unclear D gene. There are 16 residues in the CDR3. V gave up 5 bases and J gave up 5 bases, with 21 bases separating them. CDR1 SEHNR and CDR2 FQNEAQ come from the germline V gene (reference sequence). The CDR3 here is CASSGNFELASETQYF. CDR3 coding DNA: TGTGCCAGCAGCGGGAACTTCGAGTTGGCTTCGGAGACCCAGTACTTC.

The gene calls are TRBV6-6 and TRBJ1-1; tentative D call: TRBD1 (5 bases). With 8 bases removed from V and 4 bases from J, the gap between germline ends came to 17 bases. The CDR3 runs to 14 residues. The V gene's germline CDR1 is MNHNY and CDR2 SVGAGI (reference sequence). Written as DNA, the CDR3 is TGTGCCAGCGGGGGGTGGGTACTAGGCACTGAAGCTTTCTTT. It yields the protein CASGGWVLGTEAFF.

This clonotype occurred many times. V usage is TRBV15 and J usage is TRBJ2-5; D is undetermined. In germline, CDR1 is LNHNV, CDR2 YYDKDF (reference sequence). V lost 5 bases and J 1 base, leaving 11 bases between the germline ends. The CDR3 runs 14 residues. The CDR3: CATSVTRAQETQYF. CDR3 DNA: TGTGCCACCAGCGTTACAAGGGCCCAAGAGACCCAGTACTTC.

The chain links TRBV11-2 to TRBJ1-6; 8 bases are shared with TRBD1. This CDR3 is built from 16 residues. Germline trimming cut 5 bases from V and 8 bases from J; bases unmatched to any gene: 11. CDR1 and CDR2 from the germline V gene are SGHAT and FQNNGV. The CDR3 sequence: CASSPVAGTGDSPLHF. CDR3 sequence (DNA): TGTGCCAGCAGCCCCGTCGCCGGGACAGGAGATTCACCCCTCCACTTT.

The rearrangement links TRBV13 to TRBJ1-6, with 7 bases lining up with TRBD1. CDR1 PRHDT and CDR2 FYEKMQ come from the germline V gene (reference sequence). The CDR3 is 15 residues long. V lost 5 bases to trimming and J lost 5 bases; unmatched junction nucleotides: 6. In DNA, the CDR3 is TGTGCCAGCAGCCGCTCCAGGGGGGATAATTCACCCCTCCACTTT. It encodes CASSRSRGDNSPLHF. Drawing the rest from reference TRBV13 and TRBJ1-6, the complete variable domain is AAGVIQSPRHLIKEKRETATLKCYPIPRHDTVYWYQQGPGQDPQFLISFYEKMQSDKGSIPDRFSAQQFSDYHSELNMSSLELGDSALYFCASSRSRGDNSPLHFGNGTRLTVT.

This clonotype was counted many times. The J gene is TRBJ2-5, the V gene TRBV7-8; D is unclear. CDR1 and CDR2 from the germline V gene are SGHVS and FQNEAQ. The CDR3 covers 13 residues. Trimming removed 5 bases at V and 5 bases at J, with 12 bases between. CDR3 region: CASSPIPVETQYF. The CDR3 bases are TGTGCCAGCAGCCCAATACCGGTGGAGACCCAGTACTTC.

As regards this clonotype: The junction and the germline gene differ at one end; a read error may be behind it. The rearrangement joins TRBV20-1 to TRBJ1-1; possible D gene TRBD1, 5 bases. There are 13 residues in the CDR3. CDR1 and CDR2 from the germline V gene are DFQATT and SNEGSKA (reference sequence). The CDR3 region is CSAGDRSNTEALF. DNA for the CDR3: TGCAGTGCTGGTGACAGATCAAACACTGAAGCTCTCTTT.

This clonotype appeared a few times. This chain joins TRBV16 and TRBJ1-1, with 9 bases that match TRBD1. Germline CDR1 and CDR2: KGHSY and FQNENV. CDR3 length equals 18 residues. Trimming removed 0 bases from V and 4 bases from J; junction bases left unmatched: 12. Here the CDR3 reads CASSQSTGGPIEVTEAFF. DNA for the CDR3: TGTGCCAGCAGCCAATCGACAGGGGGGCCCATCGAGGTCACTGAAGCTTTCTTT.

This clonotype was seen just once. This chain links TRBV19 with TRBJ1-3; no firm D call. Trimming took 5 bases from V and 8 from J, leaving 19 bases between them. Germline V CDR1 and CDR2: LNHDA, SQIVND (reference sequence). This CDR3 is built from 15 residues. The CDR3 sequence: CASSSGPNYGYTIYF. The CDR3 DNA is TGTGCCAGTAGTTCCGGGCCGAACTATGGCTACACCATATATTTT. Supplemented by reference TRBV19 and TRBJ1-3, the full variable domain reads DGGITQSPKYLFRKEGQNVTLSCEQNLNHDAMYWYRQDPGQGLRLIYYSQIVNDFQKGDIAEGYSVSREKKESFPLTVTSAQKNPTAFYLCASSSGPNYGYTIYFGEGSWLTVV.

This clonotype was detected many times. The CDR3 DNA follows: TGCAGTGTACGAGGGGCCTACGAGCAGTACTTC. This codes for CSVRGAYEQYF. This rearrangement joins TRBV20-1 to TRBJ2-7, with D perhaps given as TRBD1 or TRBD2 (5 bases each). Germline lookup yields CDR1 DFQATT and CDR2 SNEGSKA (reference sequence). This CDR3 is 11 amino acids long. Between the trimmed V and J ends, which lost 7 bases and 2 bases, there was a span of 9 bases.

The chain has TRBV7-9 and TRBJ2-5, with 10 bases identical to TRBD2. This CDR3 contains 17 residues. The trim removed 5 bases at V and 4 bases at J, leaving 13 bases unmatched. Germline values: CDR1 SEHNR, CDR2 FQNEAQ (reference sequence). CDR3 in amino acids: CASSQVISSGGAETQYF. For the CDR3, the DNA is TGTGCCAGCAGCCAAGTTATCTCAAGCGGGGGGGCAGAGACCCAGTACTTC. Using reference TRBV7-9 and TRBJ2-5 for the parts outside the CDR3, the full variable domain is DTGVSQNPRHKITKRGQNVTFRCDPISEHNRLYWYRQTLGQGPEFLTYFQNEAQLEKSRLLSDRFSAERPKGSFSTLEIQRTEQGDSAMYLCASSQVISSGGAETQYFGPGTRLLVL.

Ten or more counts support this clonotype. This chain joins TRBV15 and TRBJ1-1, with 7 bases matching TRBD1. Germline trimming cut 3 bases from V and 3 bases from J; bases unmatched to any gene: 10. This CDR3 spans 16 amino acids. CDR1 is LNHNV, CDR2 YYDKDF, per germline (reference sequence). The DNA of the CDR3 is TGTGCCACCAGCAGTTATAAGGGACAGACACACACTGAAGCTTTCTTT. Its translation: CATSSYKGQTHTEAFF.

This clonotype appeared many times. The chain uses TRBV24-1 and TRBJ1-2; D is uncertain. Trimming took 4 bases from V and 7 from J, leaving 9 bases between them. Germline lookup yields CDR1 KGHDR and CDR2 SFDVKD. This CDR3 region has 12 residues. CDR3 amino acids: CATSERVGGYTF. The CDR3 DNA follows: TGTGCCACCAGTGAAAGGGTTGGTGGCTACACCTTC.

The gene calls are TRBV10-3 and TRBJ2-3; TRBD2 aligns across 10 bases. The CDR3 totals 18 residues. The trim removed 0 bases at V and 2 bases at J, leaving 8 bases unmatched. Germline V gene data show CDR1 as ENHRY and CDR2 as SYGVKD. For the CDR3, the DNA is TGTGCCATCAGTGAGTCTGGGCTAGCGGGAGTAAACACAGATACGCAGTATTTT. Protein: CAISESGLAGVNTDTQYF.

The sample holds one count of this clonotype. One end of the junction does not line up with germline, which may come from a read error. This CDR3 reads CASSPGTANSYEQYF. The CDR3 DNA reads as TGTGCCAGCAGTCCCGGGACAGCGAACTCCTACGAGCAGTACTTC. The rearrangement uses TRBV10-3 and TRBJ2-7; 7 bases fit TRBD1. Germline CDR1 is ENHRY and CDR2 is SYGVKD. CDR3 length: 15 amino acids.

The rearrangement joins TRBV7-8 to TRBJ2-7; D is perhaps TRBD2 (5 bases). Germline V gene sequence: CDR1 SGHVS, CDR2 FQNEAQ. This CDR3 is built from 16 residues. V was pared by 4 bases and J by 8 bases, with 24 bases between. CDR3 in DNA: TGTGCCAGCAGCTCGGCGGGCGGTAGGGTGCAGCCCCAGCAGTACTTC. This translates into CASSSAGGRVQPQQYF.

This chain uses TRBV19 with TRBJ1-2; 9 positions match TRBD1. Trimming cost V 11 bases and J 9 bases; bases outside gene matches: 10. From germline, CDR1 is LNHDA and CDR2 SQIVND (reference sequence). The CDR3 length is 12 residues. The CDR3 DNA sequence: TGTGCCTGGTCGGACAGGGGTTTTAGCTACACCTTC. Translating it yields CAWSDRGFSYTF. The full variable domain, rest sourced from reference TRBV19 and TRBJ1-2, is DGGITQSPKYLFRKEGQNVTLSCEQNLNHDAMYWYRQDPGQGLRLIYYSQIVNDFQKGDIAEGYSVSREKKESFPLTVTSAQKNPTAFYLCAWSDRGFSYTFGSGTRLTVV.

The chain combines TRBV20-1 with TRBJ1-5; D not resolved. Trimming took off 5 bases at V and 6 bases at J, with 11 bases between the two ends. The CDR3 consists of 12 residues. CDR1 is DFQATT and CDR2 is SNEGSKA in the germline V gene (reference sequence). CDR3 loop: CSAAEAVQPQHF. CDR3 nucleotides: TGCAGTGCTGCCGAAGCGGTTCAGCCCCAGCATTTT.

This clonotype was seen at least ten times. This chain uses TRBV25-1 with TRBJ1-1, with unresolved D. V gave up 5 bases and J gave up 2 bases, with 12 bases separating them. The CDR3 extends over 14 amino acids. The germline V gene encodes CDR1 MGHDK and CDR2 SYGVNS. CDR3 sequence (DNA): TGTGCCAGCAGTTTCGAAGTTTTTAACACTGAAGCTTTCTTT. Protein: CASSFEVFNTEAFF.

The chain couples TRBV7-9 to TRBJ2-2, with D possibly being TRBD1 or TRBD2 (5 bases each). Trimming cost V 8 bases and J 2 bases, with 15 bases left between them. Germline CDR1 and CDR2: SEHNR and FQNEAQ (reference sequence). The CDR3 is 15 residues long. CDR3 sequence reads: CASGRGSRNTGELFF. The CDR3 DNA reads TGTGCCAGCGGACGGGGCAGCCGTAACACCGGGGAGCTGTTTTTT. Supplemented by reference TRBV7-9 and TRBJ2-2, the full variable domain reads DTGVSQNPRHKITKRGQNVTFRCDPISEHNRLYWYRQTLGQGPEFLTYFQNEAQLEKSRLLSDRFSAERPKGSFSTLEIQRTEQGDSAMYLCASGRGSRNTGELFFGEGSRLTVL.